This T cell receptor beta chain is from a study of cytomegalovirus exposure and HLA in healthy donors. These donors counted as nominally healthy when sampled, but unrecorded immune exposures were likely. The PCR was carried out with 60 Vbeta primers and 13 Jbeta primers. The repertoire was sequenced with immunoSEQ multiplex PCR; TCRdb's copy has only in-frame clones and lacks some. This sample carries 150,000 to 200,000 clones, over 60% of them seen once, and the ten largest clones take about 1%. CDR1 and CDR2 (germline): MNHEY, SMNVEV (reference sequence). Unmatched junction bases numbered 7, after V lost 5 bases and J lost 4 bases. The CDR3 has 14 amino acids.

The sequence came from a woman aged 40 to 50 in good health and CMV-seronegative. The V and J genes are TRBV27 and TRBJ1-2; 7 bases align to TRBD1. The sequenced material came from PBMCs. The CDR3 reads CASSPTGQPYGYTF. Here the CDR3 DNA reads TGTGCCAGCAGTCCAACGGGACAGCCCTATGGCTACACCTTC.